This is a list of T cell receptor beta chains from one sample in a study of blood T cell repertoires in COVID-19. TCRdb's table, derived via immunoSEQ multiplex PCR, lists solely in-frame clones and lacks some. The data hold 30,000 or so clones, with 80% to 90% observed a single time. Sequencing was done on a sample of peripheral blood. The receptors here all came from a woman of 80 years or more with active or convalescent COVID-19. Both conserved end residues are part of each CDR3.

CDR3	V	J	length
CASSLGTGGTNTEAFF	TRBV27	TRBJ1-1	16
CASSPTGGQETQYF	TRBV18	TRBJ2-5	14
CASSQRAGVGKDEQFF	TRBV3-1/TRBV3-2	TRBJ2-1	16
CSVYENYGYTF	TRBV29-1	TRBJ1-2	11
CASILSPDKPYGYTF	TRBV5-8	TRBJ1-2	15
CAPKGDRPPPEQFF	TRBV21-1	TRBJ2-1	14
CASSLAGGVRETQYF	TRBV28	TRBJ2-5	15
CASSFGTFYEQYF	TRBV5-1	TRBJ2-7	13
CASSLGGLETQYF	TRBV5-1	TRBJ2-5	13
CASRPTGTGANVLTF	TRBV19	TRBJ2-6	15
CASRTTSGRAGTGELFF	TRBV19	TRBJ2-2	17
CASSLQRTRNNEKLFF	TRBV7-2	TRBJ1-4	16
CASSLDPSAGNGYTF	TRBV5-4	TRBJ1-2	15
CASSLKPTGSFYYEQYF	TRBV27	TRBJ2-7	17
CASSVGGTSGRGELFF	TRBV9	TRBJ2-2	16